This passage covers 11 T cell receptor beta chains from one sample sequenced in a study of regulatory T cells in long-lasting Graves disease. Time point here: persistent/refractory GD, antithyroid drugs over 5 years with positive TRAb. Following extraction of RNA from PBMCs, that RNA was used to make the TCR library. HTBI primers from iRepertoire and Arm-PCR of CDR3 regions yielded the TCR beta libraries. TCRdb passed the multiplex PCR reads through MiXCR, listing each CDR3 protein once. The sample shows roughly 400,000 distinct CDR3 sequences, less than 25% of them seen only once. The sample consisted of peripheral blood mononuclear cells (PBMCs), taken when the disease was refractory, from a patient treated with antithyroid drugs. The receptors shown here come from a female donor with Graves disease.

This clonotype was detected ten times or more. The CDR3 DNA reads TGTGCCAGCAGCCCAGCGGGGGGGGGCCAAGAGACCCAGTACTTC. As protein: CASSPAGGGQETQYF. The rearrangement uses TRBV11-2 and TRBJ2-5; 10 bases line up with TRBD2. The CDR3 runs 15 residues. Trimming took 5 bases from V and 1 from J; bases not matched to a gene: 4. Germline CDR1 is SGHAT and CDR2 is FQNNGV.

The gene calls are TRBV27 and TRBJ2-6; tentatively, D is TRBD1 (5 bases). Germline CDR1 MNHEY, CDR2 SMNVEV (reference sequence). V was shortened by 5 bases and J by 0 bases, with 14 bases between the two germline ends. There are 17 residues in the CDR3. The CDR3 reads CASSPDRRSSGANVLTF. The CDR3, as DNA: TGTGCCAGCAGTCCCGACAGAAGGAGCTCTGGGGCCAACGTCCTGACTTTC.

Notes on this clonotype: Since a much larger clone is just one base distant, this may be a read error. The chain is built from TRBV6-1 and TRBJ2-4; D might be TRBD1 (6 bases). The CDR3 covers 17 residues. Germline loops: CDR1 MNHNS, CDR2 SASEGT. Trimming took off 6 bases at V and 0 bases at J, with 18 bases between the two ends. CDR3 sequence (DNA): TGTGCCAGCAGCCTAGGGACAAACGACGTAGCCAAAAACATTCAGTACTTC. This encodes CASSLGTNDVAKNIQYF.

A note on this clonotype: Being one base from a much bigger clone, this may be a read error. The genes are TRBV7-2 and TRBJ2-7; D perhaps matches TRBD2 (5 bases). V was trimmed by 1 base and J by 6 bases, leaving 13 bases between them. The CDR3 is 14 residues long. The germline V gene has CDR1 SGHTA and CDR2 FQGNSA. Here the CDR3 reads CASSLVISGSEQYF. As DNA, the CDR3 is TGTGCCAGCAGCTTAGTTATATCGGGGAGCGAGCAGTACTTC.

This clonotype was seen a few times. The chain couples TRBV6-1 to TRBJ2-3; 11 bases agree with TRBD2. With V trimmed by 8 bases and J by 4 bases, 8 bases remained unmatched. Germline assignment: CDR1 MNHNS and CDR2 SASEGT. CDR3 length: 15 amino acids. CDR3 amino acids: CASGYSGRAPDTQYF. The CDR3 coding sequence is TGTGCCAGCGGGTATAGCGGGAGGGCCCCAGATACGCAGTATTTT.

This clonotype was observed many times. The genes are TRBV27 and TRBJ1-5; D is unclear. The CDR3 extends over 12 amino acids. Per germline, CDR1 MNHEY and CDR2 SMNVEV (reference sequence). V lost 8 bases and J 1 base, leaving 6 bases between the germline ends. CDR3 nucleotide sequence: TGTGCCAGCGGACGGAGCAATCAGCCCCAGCATTTT. This gives the protein CASGRSNQPQHF.

This clonotype was seen a few times. This chain uses TRBV5-1 with TRBJ1-5; 7 bases agree with TRBD1. This CDR3 has 15 amino acids. Germline values: CDR1 SGHRS, CDR2 YFSETQ. J lost 0 bases, V lost 2 bases, and 2 bases had no gene match. The CDR3 spells CASSFTGDSNQPQHF. Here the CDR3 DNA reads TGCGCCAGCAGCTTTACAGGGGATAGCAATCAGCCCCAGCATTTT.

This clonotype was found a few times. This chain links TRBV6-2 or TRBV6-3 with TRBJ2-3, with D possibly being TRBD1 (5 bases). This CDR3 comprises 16 residues. From germline, CDR1 is MNHEY and CDR2 SVGEGT. V was clipped by 5 bases and J by 0 bases, with 15 bases between them. The CDR3 here is CASSPLGVTSTDTQYF. In nucleotides, the CDR3 is TGTGCCAGCAGTCCCCTAGGGGTCACTAGCACAGATACGCAGTATTTT.

This chain uses TRBV20-1 with TRBJ1-6, with D tentatively TRBD1 (6 bases). V lost 6 bases and J 0 bases, leaving 15 bases between the germline ends. The CDR3 runs to 16 residues. The V gene's germline CDR1 is DFQATT and CDR2 SNEGSKA (reference sequence). The CDR3 region is CSAKDGQSSYNSPLHF. The DNA of the CDR3 is TGCAGTGCAAAGGACGGACAGAGCTCCTATAATTCACCCCTCCACTTT.

With respect to this clonotype: At one end the junction does not follow the germline gene, possibly because of a read error. V gene TRBV4-3 combines with J gene TRBJ1-6; the D gene is possibly TRBD1 (5 bases). This CDR3 contains 14 residues. Germline loops: CDR1 LGHNA, CDR2 YSLEER. In DNA, the CDR3 is TGCGCCAGCCGCCAAGGGGCCGGGTCTGGGCCCCTCCACTTT. Its protein product is CASRQGAGSGPLHF.

In its sample, this clonotype was seen many times. The chain is built from TRBV12-3 or TRBV12-4 and TRBJ1-5; no clear D. The CDR3 spans 17 residues. The ends were cut back, 4 bases at V and 2 bases at J, with 18 bases in the middle. In DNA form, the CDR3 reads TGTGCCAGCAGTTCCATGGGGTCAGGATTCGGCAATCAGCCCCAGCATTTT. It translates to CASSSMGSGFGNQPQHF.